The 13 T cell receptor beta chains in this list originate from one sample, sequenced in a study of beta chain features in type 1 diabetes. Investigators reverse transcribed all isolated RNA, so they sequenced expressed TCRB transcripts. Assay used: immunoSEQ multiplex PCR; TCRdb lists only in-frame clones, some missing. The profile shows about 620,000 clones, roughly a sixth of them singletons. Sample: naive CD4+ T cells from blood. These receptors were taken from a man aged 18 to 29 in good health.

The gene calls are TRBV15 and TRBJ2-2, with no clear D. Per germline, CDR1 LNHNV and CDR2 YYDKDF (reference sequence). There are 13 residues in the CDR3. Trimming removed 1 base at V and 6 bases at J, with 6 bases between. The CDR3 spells CATSRAGPGELFF. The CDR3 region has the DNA TGTGCCACCAGCAGAGCGGGTCCCGGGGAGCTGTTTTTT. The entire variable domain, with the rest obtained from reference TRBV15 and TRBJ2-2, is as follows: DAMVIQNPRYQVTQFGKPVTLSCSQTLNHNVMYWYQQKSSQAPKLLFHYYDKDFNNEADTPDNFQSRRPNTSFCFLDIRSPGLGDTAMYLCATSRAGPGELFFGEGSRLTVL.

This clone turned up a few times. Here the CDR3 reads CASSPRQGVITGELFF. The CDR3 DNA is TGTGCCAGCAGCCCACGACAGGGAGTAATTACCGGGGAGCTGTTTTTT. The gene calls are TRBV7-9 and TRBJ2-2; 7 bases match TRBD1. Losses at the gene ends were 5 bases for V and 5 bases for J; bases not matched to a gene: 11. This CDR3 is 16 amino acids long. CDR1 and CDR2 from the germline V gene are SEHNR and FQNEAQ (reference sequence).

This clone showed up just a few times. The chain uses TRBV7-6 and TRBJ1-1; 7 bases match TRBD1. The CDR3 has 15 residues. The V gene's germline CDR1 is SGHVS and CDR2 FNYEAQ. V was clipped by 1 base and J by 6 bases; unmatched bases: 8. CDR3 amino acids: CASSLVGTVRAEAFF. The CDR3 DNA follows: TGTGCCAGCAGCTTAGTAGGGACAGTTAGGGCTGAAGCTTTCTTT.

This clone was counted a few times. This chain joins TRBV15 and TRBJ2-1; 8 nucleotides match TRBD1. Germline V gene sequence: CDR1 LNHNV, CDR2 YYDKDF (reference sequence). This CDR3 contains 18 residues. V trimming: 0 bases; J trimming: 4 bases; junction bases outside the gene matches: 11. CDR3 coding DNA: TGTGCCACCAGCAGAGATGTCGCAGGGGGCTTGGGGTACAATGAGCAGTTCTTC. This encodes CATSRDVAGGLGYNEQFF.

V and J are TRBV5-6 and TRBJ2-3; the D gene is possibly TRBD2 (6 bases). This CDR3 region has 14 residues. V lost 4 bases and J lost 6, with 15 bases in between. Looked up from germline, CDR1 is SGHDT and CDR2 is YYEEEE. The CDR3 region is CASSGGLFRDTQYF. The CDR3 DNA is TGTGCCAGCAGCGGGGGACTCTTTAGGGATACGCAGTATTTT.

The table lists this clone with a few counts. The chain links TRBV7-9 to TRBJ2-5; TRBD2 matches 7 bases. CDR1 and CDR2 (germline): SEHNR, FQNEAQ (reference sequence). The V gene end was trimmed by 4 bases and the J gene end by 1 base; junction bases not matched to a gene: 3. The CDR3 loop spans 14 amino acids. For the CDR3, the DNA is TGTGCCAGCAGCTCGGGACTACTCCAAGAGACCCAGTACTTC. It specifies CASSSGLLQETQYF.

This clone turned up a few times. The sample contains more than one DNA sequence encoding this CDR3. The DNA of the CDR3 is TGCGCCAGCAGCTTGACATCCAATGAGCAGTTCTTC. Protein: CASSLTSNEQFF. The chain has TRBV5-1 and TRBJ2-1; no firm D call. Germline V gives CDR1 SGHRS, CDR2 YFSETQ. This CDR3 has 12 residues. V was pared by 1 base and J by 6 bases, with 5 bases between.

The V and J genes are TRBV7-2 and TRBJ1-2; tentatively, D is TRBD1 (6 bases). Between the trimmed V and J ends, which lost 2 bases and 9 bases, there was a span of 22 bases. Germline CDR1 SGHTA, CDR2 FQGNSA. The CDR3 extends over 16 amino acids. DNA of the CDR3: TGTGCCAGCAGCTTACTTCGGGGACTACAGGGTACACGCTACACCTTC. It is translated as CASSLLRGLQGTRYTF. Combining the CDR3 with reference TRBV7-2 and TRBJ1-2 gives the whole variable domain GAGVSQSPSNKVTEKGKDVELRCDPISGHTALYWYRQSLGQGLEFLIYFQGNSAPDKSGLPSDRFSAERTGGSVSTLTIQRTQQEDSAVYLCASSLLRGLQGTRYTFGSGTRLTVV.

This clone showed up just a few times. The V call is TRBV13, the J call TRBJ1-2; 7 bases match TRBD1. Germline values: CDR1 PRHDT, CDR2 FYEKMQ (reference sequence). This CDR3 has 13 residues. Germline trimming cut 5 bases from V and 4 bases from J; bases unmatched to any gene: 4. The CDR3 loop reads CASSRDSFYGYTF. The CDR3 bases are TGTGCCAGCAGCAGGGACAGCTTCTATGGCTACACCTTC.

CDR3 nucleotides: TGCGCCAGCAAACAGGGGATGCAAGAGACCCAGTACTTC. Its translation is CASKQGMQETQYF. The chain carries TRBV5-1 and TRBJ2-5; 7 positions match TRBD1. This CDR3 is built from 13 residues. From germline, CDR1 is SGHRS and CDR2 YFSETQ. Trimming at V came to 6 bases and at J to 2 bases, leaving 4 bases not matched to a gene.

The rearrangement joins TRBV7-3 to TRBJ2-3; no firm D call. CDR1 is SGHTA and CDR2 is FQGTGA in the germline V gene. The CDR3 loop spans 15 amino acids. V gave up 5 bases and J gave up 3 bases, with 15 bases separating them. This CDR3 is CASSLQGFRTDTQYF. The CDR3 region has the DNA TGTGCCAGCAGCCTCCAAGGGTTTAGAACAGATACGCAGTATTTT.

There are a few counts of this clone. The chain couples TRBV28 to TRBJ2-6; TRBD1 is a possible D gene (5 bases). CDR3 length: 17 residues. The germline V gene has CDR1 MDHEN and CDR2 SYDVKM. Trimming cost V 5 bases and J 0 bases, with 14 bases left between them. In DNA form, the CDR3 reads TGTGCCAGCAGTCGGGTCAGGGCCCACTCTGGGGCCAACGTCCTGACTTTC. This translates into CASSRVRAHSGANVLTF.

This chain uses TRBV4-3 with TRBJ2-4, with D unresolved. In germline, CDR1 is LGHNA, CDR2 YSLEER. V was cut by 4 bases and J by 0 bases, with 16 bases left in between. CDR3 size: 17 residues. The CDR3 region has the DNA TGCGCCAGCAGCCTTGAACCGGTGGGTTTAGCCAAAAACATTCAGTACTTC. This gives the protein CASSLEPVGLAKNIQYF.